What follows are 26 T cell receptor beta chains derived from one specimen sequenced in a study of patients and donors after allogeneic stem cell transplantation. TCRdb re-analysed the RT-PCR reads in MiXCR, keeping a single row per CDR3 protein. The table records 190,000 or so distinct CDR3 sequences, over 30% of them present only once. Sequencing was carried out using blood, either unsorted or a sorted T cell fraction (not recorded which). These receptors all stem from a human donor who was either an allogeneic HSCT recipient or a stem cell or donor lymphocyte infusion donor (not recorded which). It is not recorded whose cells these are; they may come from a transplant donor.

This clonotype has only a few counts. This chain links TRBV6-5 with TRBJ1-2; D not resolved. V lost 0 bases and J 4 bases, leaving 6 bases between the germline ends. This CDR3 is built from 13 residues. Germline CDR1 MNHEY, CDR2 SVGAGI. CDR3 in amino acids: CASSYSISYGYTF. The CDR3 bases are TGTGCCAGCAGTTACTCGATAAGCTATGGCTACACCTTC.

The chain carries TRBV7-9 and TRBJ1-4; the D is unclear. There are 15 residues in the CDR3. CDR1 SEHNR and CDR2 FQNEAQ come from the germline V gene (reference sequence). Trimming took off 4 bases at V and 0 bases at J, with 9 bases between the two ends. The chain's CDR3 is CASSSDGATNEKLFF. The DNA for the CDR3 is TGTGCCAGCAGCTCGGACGGCGCAACTAATGAAAAACTGTTTTTT.

V and J are TRBV10-3 and TRBJ2-3; the D gene is possibly TRBD1 (5 bases). Trimming left V 2 bases short and J 13 bases short, with 16 bases between. Germline CDR1 and CDR2: ENHRY and SYGVKD. CDR3 length: 13 amino acids. This CDR3 is CAISEQDNNREYF. The CDR3 DNA reads as TGTGCCATCAGTGAGCAGGACAACAACCGGGAGTATTTT.

V gene TRBV20-1 combines with J gene TRBJ2-7, with TRBD1 matching over 10 bases. V dropped 1 base and J dropped 4; count of bases not matched to a gene: 1. The CDR3 is 13 residues long. The germline gives CDR1 DFQATT, CDR2 SNEGSKA (reference sequence). CDR3 coding DNA: TGCAGTGCTAGAGGGGACAGGGGTTACGAGCAGTACTTC. This sequence encodes CSARGDRGYEQYF.

This clonotype turned up a few times. The J gene is TRBJ1-5, the V gene TRBV15; D perhaps matches TRBD1 (5 bases). This CDR3 spans 13 amino acids. V was pared by 8 bases and J by 5 bases, with 13 bases between. Per germline, CDR1 LNHNV and CDR2 YYDKDF (reference sequence). The CDR3 here is CATAGGGHQPQHF. In nucleotides, the CDR3 is TGTGCCACCGCGGGCGGGGGACATCAGCCCCAGCATTTT.

This clonotype was detected a few times. The chain uses TRBV2 and TRBJ1-3; 7 positions agree with TRBD1. Germline V gives CDR1 SNHLY, CDR2 FYNNEI. This CDR3 comprises 16 residues. Trimming took 5 bases from V and 3 from J; bases not matched to a gene: 10. Here the CDR3 DNA reads TGTGCCAGCAGTTATAGTTCGACAGGGAATGGAAACACCATATATTTT. It encodes CASSYSSTGNGNTIYF.

This clonotype was counted only a few times. V and J are TRBV5-5 and TRBJ2-5, with D possibly matching TRBD2 (5 bases). The CDR3 consists of 13 residues. Germline-derived CDR1 and CDR2 are SGHKS and YYEKEE (reference sequence). The V end lost 1 base, the J end lost 4 bases, and 8 bases lay between the germline ends. CDR3 DNA: TGTGCCAGCAGCTTGTTCGAGGGAGAGACCCAGTACTTC. Protein: CASSLFEGETQYF.

The chain has TRBV4-1 and TRBJ2-2; D uncertain. The ends were cut back, 0 bases at V and 5 bases at J, with 7 bases in the middle. The CDR3 is 14 residues long. The germline V gene has CDR1 MGHRA and CDR2 YSYEKL. The CDR3: CASSQERQTGELFF. CDR3 nucleotide sequence: TGCGCCAGCAGCCAAGAGCGCCAGACCGGGGAGCTGTTTTTT.

A few counts support this clonotype. The genes are TRBV15 and TRBJ1-3, with 7 bases lining up with TRBD1. With 3 bases clipped from V and 4 bases from J, the junction kept 9 bases outside the gene matches. Germline CDR1 is LNHNV and CDR2 is YYDKDF (reference sequence). This CDR3 has 16 residues. In DNA form, the CDR3 reads TGTGCCACCAGCAGTCACCGACAGGGCCTCGGAAACACCATATATTTT. Amino acid sequence: CATSSHRQGLGNTIYF.

This clonotype occurred a few times. The chain uses TRBV20-1 and TRBJ2-3, with D perhaps matching TRBD2 (7 bases). The germline V and J ends were trimmed by 2 bases and 0 bases, with 9 bases remaining between them. Germline V gene data show CDR1 as DFQATT and CDR2 as SNEGSKA (reference sequence). The CDR3 has 14 amino acids. Here the CDR3 reads CSARRGGSTDTQYF. The DNA for the CDR3 is TGCAGTGCTAGAAGGGGGGGCAGCACAGATACGCAGTATTTT.

This chain's CDR3 is CASSLVRPREHGYTF. Written as DNA, the CDR3 is TGCGCCAGCAGCTTGGTTCGGCCCCGCGAGCATGGCTACACCTTC. The chain employs TRBV5-1 and TRBJ1-2; no reliable D call. The CDR3 has 15 residues. V lost 0 bases, J lost 6 bases, and 15 bases lay in between. Looked up from germline, CDR1 is SGHRS and CDR2 is YFSETQ.

The chain is built from TRBV7-9 and TRBJ1-4, with D uncertain. The V end was cut by 3 bases, the J end by 0 bases, with 17 bases between. CDR3 size: 18 residues. Looked up from germline, CDR1 is SEHNR and CDR2 is FQNEAQ (reference sequence). CDR3 protein: CASSFVSGGRATNEKLFF. CDR3 sequence (DNA): TGTGCCAGCAGCTTTGTATCGGGAGGTAGAGCAACTAATGAAAAACTGTTTTTT.

The chain carries TRBV5-1 and TRBJ1-1, with D possibly matching TRBD1 (5 bases). The CDR3 length is 15 residues. Trimming took off 0 bases at V and 7 bases at J, with 16 bases between the two ends. The germline CDR1 and CDR2 sequences are SGHRS and YFSETQ. The CDR3 sequence: CASSLVVGQGGEAFF. The CDR3 DNA reads TGCGCCAGCAGCTTGGTGGTAGGGCAGGGCGGTGAAGCTTTCTTT.

V and J are TRBV4-1 and TRBJ1-4; D gene unclear. CDR1 and CDR2 (germline): MGHRA, YSYEKL. The germline V and J ends were trimmed by 2 bases and 3 bases, with 7 bases remaining between them. CDR3 length: 14 residues. This CDR3 is CASSQRPSNEKLFF. The CDR3, as DNA: TGCGCCAGCAGCCAAAGGCCTTCTAATGAAAAACTGTTTTTT.

The gene calls are TRBV2 and TRBJ2-2, with D maybe TRBD1 (6 bases). The CDR3 has 14 residues. With 2 bases removed from V and 6 bases from J, the gap between germline ends came to 10 bases. Germline V CDR1 and CDR2: SNHLY, FYNNEI. CDR3 sequence reads: CASSEQGWPGELFF. As DNA, the CDR3 is TGTGCCAGCAGTGAACAGGGGTGGCCCGGGGAGCTGTTTTTT.

The table lists this clonotype with a few counts. The rearrangement links TRBV6-1 to TRBJ1-1; the D gene is possibly TRBD1 (5 bases). CDR1 is MNHNS, CDR2 SASEGT, per germline. Deletions cut 3 bases from V and 1 base from J, with 12 bases between. The CDR3 extends over 15 amino acids. The CDR3 region is CASSDPDTSNTEAFF. The CDR3 nucleotides are TGTGCCAGCAGTGACCCGGACACGTCGAACACTGAAGCTTTCTTT.

The table lists this clonotype with a few counts. The V call is TRBV4-1, the J call TRBJ1-1; D perhaps matches TRBD1 (6 bases). There are 16 residues in the CDR3. CDR1 is MGHRA and CDR2 is YSYEKL in the germline V gene. Trimming pared 0 bases from V and 0 bases from J, leaving 11 bases between. DNA of the CDR3: TGCGCCAGCAGCCAAGAAAGGACAGATCTGAACACTGAAGCTTTCTTT. Protein sequence: CASSQERTDLNTEAFF.

This chain uses TRBV20-1 with TRBJ1-1; 7 bases agree with TRBD1. After removal of 5 bases from V and 4 bases from J, the junction contained 10 bases not matched to a gene. The CDR3 spans 14 residues. Germline V lookup: CDR1 DFQATT, CDR2 SNEGSKA (reference sequence). CDR3 nucleotide sequence: TGCAGTGCTGAACTAGGGGCAGGGGGCACTGAAGCTTTCTTT. It codes for CSAELGAGGTEAFF.

This chain connects TRBV25-1 to TRBJ1-1; D gene uncertain. This CDR3 spans 12 amino acids. The germline V and J ends were trimmed by 6 bases and 6 bases, with 11 bases remaining between them. From germline, CDR1 is MGHDK and CDR2 SYGVNS. The CDR3 nucleotides read TGTGCCAGCAGGGGATCGAGCGCTGAAGCTTTCTTT. This translates into CASRGSSAEAFF.

This clonotype was counted a few times. CDR3 in amino acids: CSARDPNGQPYGYTF. For the CDR3, the DNA is TGCAGTGCTAGAGACCCCAACGGACAGCCGTATGGCTACACCTTC. The rearrangement joins TRBV20-1 to TRBJ1-2; maybe TRBD1 (6 bases). Germline assignment: CDR1 DFQATT and CDR2 SNEGSKA (reference sequence). Trimming shortened V by 0 bases and J by 5 bases, and 16 bases separated the two germline ends. This CDR3 region has 15 residues.

The chain carries TRBV6-1 and TRBJ1-3; D not certain. The germline V and J ends were trimmed by 7 bases and 4 bases, with 11 bases remaining between them. Germline loops: CDR1 MNHNS, CDR2 SASEGT. This CDR3 spans 13 amino acids. CDR3 in amino acids: CASTGLEGNTIYF. DNA for the CDR3: TGTGCCAGCACCGGGTTAGAAGGAAACACCATATATTTT.

The genes are TRBV6-1 and TRBJ1-5; TRBD1 matches 7 bases. J was trimmed by 3 bases and V by 6 bases; bases with no gene match: 2. This CDR3 comprises 13 residues. Germline V gene lookup returns CDR1 MNHNS and CDR2 SASEGT. CDR3 region: CASRGQFNQPQHF. DNA for the CDR3: TGTGCCAGCAGGGGACAGTTCAATCAGCCCCAGCATTTT.

This rearrangement joins TRBV12-3 or TRBV12-4 to TRBJ1-3; D call uncertain. This CDR3 has 14 amino acids. The germline V and J ends were trimmed by 3 bases and 4 bases, with 10 bases remaining between them. CDR3 nucleotide sequence: TGTGCCAGCAGTTTGTCGGGATCCGGAAACACCATATATTTT. Encoded protein: CASSLSGSGNTIYF.

The CDR3 is CASSYRLTGGQTYEQYF. The CDR3, as DNA: TGCGCCAGCAGCTATCGACTGACAGGGGGCCAGACCTACGAGCAGTACTTC. The chain combines TRBV5-1 with TRBJ2-7; 10 bases agree with TRBD1. CDR1 SGHRS and CDR2 YFSETQ come from the germline V gene. Unmatched junction bases numbered 11, after V lost 3 bases and J lost 2 bases. This CDR3 has 17 amino acids.

This clonotype has just one count. The chain has TRBV7-9 and TRBJ1-4, with no clear D. The length of the CDR3 is 14 residues. In germline, CDR1 is SEHNR, CDR2 FQNEAQ (reference sequence). V lost 6 bases, J lost 7 bases, and 15 bases lay in between. DNA of the CDR3: TGTGCCAGCAGTGACTCTGTGTCAGTTGAAAAACTGTTTTTT. Amino acids: CASSDSVSVEKLFF.

V usage is TRBV5-1 and J usage is TRBJ2-3; TRBD1 agrees at 7 bases. CDR1 is SGHRS and CDR2 is YFSETQ in the germline V gene. Germline trimming cut 4 bases from V and 2 bases from J; bases unmatched to any gene: 7. The CDR3 covers 15 residues. DNA for the CDR3: TGCGCCAGCAGCGCGGACAGGATGGCCACAGATACGCAGTATTTT. This sequence encodes CASSADRMATDTQYF.